Listed below are T cell receptor beta chains from one sample, sequenced in a study of cytomegalovirus exposure and HLA in healthy donors. The table came from immunoSEQ multiplex PCR; TCRdb's copy has only in-frame clones and leaves some out. The table has more than 140,000 clones, roughly 73% seen once. The source material was PBMCs. The source is a female donor in good health and CMV-seronegative. CDR3s include the opening cysteine and the closing phenylalanine or tryptophan. The D gene is left open where the match is weak. Clone size is shown for a subset of rows, as once, few, many or a class of expanded clone.

d_call j_call clone_size v_call cdr3_nt cdr3_aa
- TRBJ1-2 - TRBV13 TGTGCCAGCAGCCCGACGGGTCGGGAGGGGGTTTCCTATGGCTACACCTTC CASSPTGREGVSYGYTF
- TRBJ1-2 - TRBV7-9 TGTGCCACCGAGGGGGGGGGCTACTATGGCTACACCTTC CATEGGGYYGYTF
TRBD1 TRBJ1-1 - TRBV9 TGTGCCAGCAGCCCCGGACAGGGTGCATGGGACACTGAAGCTTTCTTT CASSPGQGAWDTEAFF
TRBD1 TRBJ1-1 - TRBV7-9 TGTGCCAGCAGCCCCGACGGACAGGGGCTAACCACTGAAGCTTTCTTT CASSPDGQGLTTEAFF
- TRBJ2-6 - TRBV28 TGTGCCAGCAGTACCCCAGGGGACCCTGGGGCCAACGTCCTGACTTTC CASSTPGDPGANVLTF
- TRBJ1-5 once TRBV6-6 TGTGCCAGTGGGAAGAGGGTTCGTCAGCCCCAGCATTTT CASGKRVRQPQHF
TRBD1 TRBJ2-1 - TRBV6-6 TGTGCCAGCAGTTACTCGACGATTCCAGGGGGCGATGAGCAGTTCTTC CASSYSTIPGGDEQFF
- TRBJ1-1 few TRBV27 TGTGCCGCCAGGGTGAACACTGAAGCTTTCTTT CAARVNTEAFF
TRBD1 TRBJ1-2 - TRBV6-6 TGTGCCAGCAGTCGGGAACAGGGGGCGCCTCCTGGCTACACCTTC CASSREQGAPPGYTF
- TRBJ2-3 - TRBV7-8 TGTGCCAGCAGCCAGAGGGTCGGTATGGATACGCAGTATTTT CASSQRVGMDTQYF
TRBD2 TRBJ2-2 - TRBV7-3 TGTGCCAGCAGCTTAGCGGCGGGAGGGAACACCGGGGAGCTGTTTTTT CASSLAAGGNTGELFF
- TRBJ2-7 - TRBV10-3 TGTGCCATCAAGGGTGGCGGGACCTACGAGCAGTACTTC CAIKGGGTYEQYF
TRBD1 TRBJ2-7 - TRBV27 TGTGCCAGCAGTTTAGGGACAGGGGTTTACGAGCAGTACTTC CASSLGTGVYEQYF
- TRBJ2-3 few TRBV5-8 TGTGCCAGCAGCCCCGTCACAGATACGCAGTATTTT CASSPVTDTQYF
- TRBJ1-1 once TRBV9 TGTGCCAGCAGCGACCCTCGAGGGTATACGTCTCGGCCTGAAGCTTTCTTT CASSDPRGYTSRPEAFF
TRBD1 TRBJ2-7 - TRBV5-1 TGCGCCAGCGGAAGACAGGGATCTTCCTACGAGCAGTACTTC CASGRQGSSYEQYF
TRBD2 TRBJ2-1 few TRBV11-3 TGTGCCAGCAGCTTAACTAGCGGGAGCATGGACAATGAGCAGTTCTTC CASSLTSGSMDNEQFF
TRBD2 TRBJ2-3 - TRBV5-4 TGTGCCAGCAGCGCGAACGTAGCGGGCGCGAGCACAGATACGCAGTATTTT CASSANVAGASTDTQYF
- TRBJ1-5 - TRBV28 TGTGCCAGCAGTTCAGACACCTACTTCAATCAGCCCCAGCATTTT CASSSDTYFNQPQHF
TRBD2 TRBJ2-2 - TRBV27 TGTGCCAGCAGAACTTCGGGGCTAGCGGGAGAGTTGACCGGGGAGCTGTTTTTT CASRTSGLAGELTGELFF
- TRBJ1-3 - TRBV6-5 TGTGCCAGCTCACTAAGGGCAGGGACTGGAAACACCATATATTTT CASSLRAGTGNTIYF
TRBD2 TRBJ2-7 - TRBV19 TGTGCCAGTAGTGGTACCGGGACTAGTAGTTTTCGCGAGCAGTACTTC CASSGTGTSSFREQYF
TRBD1 TRBJ1-1 - TRBV7-6 TGTGCCAGCAGCTCACGCGGACAGGGATTGAACACTGAAGCTTTCTTT CASSSRGQGLNTEAFF
TRBD1 TRBJ1-4 - TRBV11-3 TGTGCCAGCAGCCCTTCGACAGGGGTGTATGAAAAACTGTTTTTT CASSPSTGVYEKLFF
TRBD2 TRBJ2-7 - TRBV6-1 TGTGCCAGCAGTGTCGGGACTAGCGGGACCTACGAGCAGTACTTC CASSVGTSGTYEQYF
TRBD1 TRBJ2-7 - TRBV4-1 TGCGCCAGCAGCCATGGACAGGGAGGAACCTACGAGCAGTACTTC CASSHGQGGTYEQYF
TRBD1 TRBJ1-2 - TRBV19 TGTGCCACCAAGACAGGGGGCTTTTTGGGCTACACCTTC CATKTGGFLGYTF
- TRBJ2-1 - TRBV21-1 TGTGCCAGCAGCAAAGTGAGTCTAGGTCTCCACAATGAGCAGTTCTTC CASSKVSLGLHNEQFF
- TRBJ2-5 - TRBV7-2 TGTGCCAGCAGCTCCTCTGAGACCCAGTACTTC CASSSSETQYF
- TRBJ1-1 - TRBV29-1 TGCAGCGTTGTTTTATCATCGCACTTTGAAGCTTTCTTT CSVVLSSHFEAFF
TRBD1 TRBJ2-3 - TRBV7-3 TGTGCCAGCAGGGGACAGGGGGCTAGCACAGATACGCAGTATTTT CASRGQGASTDTQYF
TRBD1 TRBJ2-3 few TRBV5-1 TGCGCCAGCAGCGGAGGACAGGGGGCGAGGGTCTTCACCACAGATACGCAGTATTTT CASSGGQGARVFTTDTQYF
TRBD1 TRBJ1-1 - TRBV11-1 TGTGCCAGCAGCTTCGACAGGGTTGGGACCTTGGACACTGAAGCTTTCTTT CASSFDRVGTLDTEAFF
TRBD2 TRBJ2-5 - TRBV7-9 TGTGCCAGCAGCTTAGTACTAGCGGGAGGACAAGAGACCCAGTACTTC CASSLVLAGGQETQYF
- TRBJ1-1 - TRBV4-1 TGCGCCAGCAGCCAAGAAAAAGGCCCCAGGGGGAACACTGAAGCTTTCTTT CASSQEKGPRGNTEAFF
- TRBJ1-1 few TRBV7-7 TGTGCTAGCCAACGGGTGGTGAACACTGAAGCTTTCTTT CASQRVVNTEAFF
TRBD2 TRBJ2-4 - TRBV4-1 TGCGCCAGCAGCCAAGGACTAGCGGGAGGGCAGGCCAAAAACATTCAGTACTTC CASSQGLAGGQAKNIQYF
TRBD1 TRBJ1-6 - TRBV18 TGTGCCAGCTCACTGGGACAGGGAACTAATTCACCCCTCCACTTT CASSLGQGTNSPLHF
- TRBJ2-7 - TRBV25-1 TGTGCCAGCAGTGAATACACAGACTCCTACGAGCAGTACTTC CASSEYTDSYEQYF
TRBD1 TRBJ1-5 - TRBV12-5 TGTGCTAGTCTATGGACAGGGGTAGGTCAGCCCCAGCATTTT CASLWTGVGQPQHF
- TRBJ2-7 - TRBV29-1 TGCAGCGTTGTGGTCGGCGAGCAGTACTTC CSVVVGEQYF
TRBD2 TRBJ2-7 - TRBV7-9 TGTGCCAGCAGCTTACCGACTAGCGGGATCTCCTACGAGCAGTACTTC CASSLPTSGISYEQYF
TRBD1 TRBJ1-5 - TRBV2 TGTGCCAGCAGTCAGTCCCTCGTGACAGGGCGGCCCCAGCATTTT CASSQSLVTGRPQHF
- TRBJ1-2 - TRBV19 TGTGCCAGTAAGGAGGTCTATAACTATGGCTACACCTTC CASKEVYNYGYTF
TRBD1 TRBJ1-1 - TRBV7-8 TGTGCCAGCAGGTCCGGACAGGGGGCTCTTATAACTGAAGCTTTCTTT CASRSGQGALITEAFF
TRBD1 TRBJ2-2 - TRBV18 TGTGCCAGCTCACCGGGACAGGGGGCTTACACCGGGGAGCTGTTTTTT CASSPGQGAYTGELFF
- TRBJ2-3 - TRBV9 TGTGCCAGCAGTGGTGGGGCTAGCACAGATACGCAGTATTTT CASSGGASTDTQYF
- TRBJ2-1 - TRBV9 TGTGCCAGCAGCGTAGATACAGGTTATTCCTACAATGAGCAGTTCTTC CASSVDTGYSYNEQFF
TRBD2 TRBJ2-7 - TRBV10-3 TGTGCCATCAGTGAGTCGTCAAGATCGGGACTAGCGGGAGGAGTGCGCGAGCAGTACTTC CAISESSRSGLAGGVREQYF
TRBD1 TRBJ2-7 - TRBV5-1 TGCGCCAGCAGCGACGGGACAGGGTTGGCCTACGAGCAGTACTTC CASSDGTGLAYEQYF
- TRBJ1-1 - TRBV27 TGTGCCAGCAGGAAGATCACAGGGAACACTGAAGCTTTCTTT CASRKITGNTEAFF
- TRBJ1-2 - TRBV7-9 TGTTCCAGCAGCTTAGCGGGAGAGGGCTACACCTTC CSSSLAGEGYTF
- TRBJ1-1 - TRBV7-9 TGTGCCAGCAGCTTAGGCGACACGCGGAACACTGAAGCTTTCTTT CASSLGDTRNTEAFF
TRBD1 TRBJ1-2 - TRBV28 TGTGCCAGCAGCAAGACAGGGACCTATGGCTACACCTTC CASSKTGTYGYTF
- TRBJ1-5 - TRBV6-1 TGTGCCAGCAGGGGCAATAGCAATCAGCCCCAGCATTTT CASRGNSNQPQHF
- TRBJ2-1 - TRBV2 TGTGCCAGCAGTGGGGGGACATCGCAGTTCTTC CASSGGTSQFF
- TRBJ1-1 - TRBV11-3 TGTGCCAGCAGCTTAAGAGGTCCGGACACTGAAGCTTTCTTT CASSLRGPDTEAFF
- TRBJ2-7 - TRBV7-8 TGTGCCAGCAGCTCGACGGGAATATACGAGCAGTACTTC CASSSTGIYEQYF